The present entry profiles one T cell receptor (beta chain) with its context. Its target is not known. The sample is drawn from a study of a mutant IDH1 vaccine in newly diagnosed glioma. Study information: The initiation of vaccination occurred 4-6 weeks after radiotherapy alone, or with temozolomide cycles. Treated individuals were 62.5% male and approximately 38% female, averaging roughly 40 years of age. Prior therapy was radiotherapy, temozolomide, or both; most received both.

There are 12 residues in the CDR3. Trimming took 1 base from V and 6 from J, leaving 7 bases between them. CDR1 is SEHNR and CDR2 is FQNEAQ in the germline V gene (reference sequence). Points from the study as a whole: Among all patients, vaccine-induced immune responses occurred in roughly 93%.

Sequencing used immunoSEQ multiplex PCR; TCRdb keeps in-frame clones, though not all of them. The table has 35,000 to 50,000 clones, less than 85% seen once; the top ten hold about 2.4%. Time point here: week 23, last vaccination. Vaccine doses each comprised 300 ug of mutant IDH1 20-mer peptide, with topical imiquimod. The input for sequencing was PBMCs, taken from a glioma patient whose treatment included an IDH1 peptide vaccine. This sequence was found in a woman between 18 and 29 years old with glioma. Some clones in this sample may be carry-over from other donors' samples. J is TRBJ2-7 and V is TRBV7-9, with unresolved D. CDR3 coding DNA: TGTGCCAGCAGCTTAGGCTCGGGCGAGCAGTACTTC. Its translation is CASSLGSGEQYF.